The TCR beta chain under discussion was sequenced for a study of molecular identifiers for immune sequencing clone quantification. Study observations and caveats: Shared barcodes on identical TCR molecules could underestimate the sizes of highly expanded clones. Naive cells had under 1% of molecules in clones above 20 RNA copies, effectors over 97%.

This clonotype was observed at least ten times. Antigen unknown. TCRdb reanalysed the PCR reads using MiXCR and keeps one entry per CDR3 protein. The repertoire has 79,000 or so distinct CDR3 sequences, about 23% of them found once; the top ten carry roughly 0.76%. The source material was naive CD8+ T cells from blood, with Jurkat cell RNA spiked in. Subset denoted: FACS-sorted CD8+CD4-CCR7+CD45RA+ naive T cells. This TCR derives from a human donor in good health. Some libraries in this study had Jurkat cell RNA spiked in.

This chain's CDR3 is CASSLVGGSNQPQHF. In DNA, the CDR3 is TGTGCCAGCAGTTTAGTAGGGGGAAGCAATCAGCCCCAGCATTTT. The V call is TRBV27, the J call TRBJ1-5; a weak D match, TRBD1 (6 bases). The germline V and J ends were trimmed by 2 bases and 1 base, with 9 bases remaining between them. CDR3 length: 15 amino acids. Germline V gene data show CDR1 as MNHEY and CDR2 as SMNVEV (reference sequence).